This T cell receptor (beta chain) was obtained from a study of blood T cell repertoires in COVID-19. V trimming: 7 bases; J trimming: 6 bases; junction bases outside the gene matches: 10. The CDR3 sequence is 15 residues long. Germline CDR1 is SNHLY and CDR2 is FYNNEI. The data were produced by immunoSEQ multiplex PCR, yet TCRdb's version contains in-frame clones alone and is incomplete. The sample carries under 200,000 clones, 88% recorded once. Sequences were obtained from peripheral blood. This sequence was found in a man in his forties with active or convalescent COVID-19. The chain couples TRBV2 to TRBJ1-5, with TRBD1 matching 9 bases. CDR3 in amino acids: CASTRIDRGSQPQHF. CDR3 DNA sequence: TGTGCCAGCACCCGAATAGACAGGGGGTCTCAGCCCCAGCATTTT.